These 3 T cell receptor beta chains share one sample of origin, sequenced in a study of cytomegalovirus exposure and HLA in healthy donors. The PCR used 60 Vbeta and 13 Jbeta primers. Sequencing was performed with immunoSEQ multiplex PCR; in TCRdb, only in-frame clones are kept and a portion is missing. The sample holds hundreds of thousands of clones; roughly 80% are singletons and the top ten take nearly 6%. The sample comprised PBMCs. The receptors were sampled from a middle-aged man in good health and CMV-seropositive.

The J gene is TRBJ1-1, the V gene TRBV7-6; unclear D gene. Trimming pared 1 base from V and 4 bases from J, leaving 16 bases between. The germline CDR1 and CDR2 sequences are SGHVS and FNYEAQ. The CDR3 runs 16 residues. The CDR3 coding sequence is TGTGCCAGCAGCTTAGAGGTAGGAGCCCTGGGCACTGAAGCTTTCTTT. Residues: CASSLEVGALGTEAFF.

The CDR3 nucleotides are TGTGCCAGCAGGAATGAGGTAGCGGGAGTTAGCTACAATGAGCAGTTCTTC. This codes for CASRNEVAGVSYNEQFF. The V and J genes are TRBV5-8 and TRBJ2-1, with 9 bases identical to TRBD2. Germline CDR1 and CDR2: SGHTS and YDEGEE. V lost 5 bases and J lost 3; bases outside the gene matches: 12. This CDR3 is built from 17 residues.

This chain joins TRBV7-9 and TRBJ2-1, with D possibly TRBD1 on 5 matching bases. Germline values: CDR1 SEHNR, CDR2 FQNEAQ (reference sequence). The CDR3 length is 16 residues. V was trimmed by 5 bases and J by 3 bases, leaving 17 bases between them. CDR3 nucleotides: TGTGCCAGCAGCCTACCGACAAAGGGGCTCTACAATGAGCAGTTCTTC. Amino acids: CASSLPTKGLYNEQFF.